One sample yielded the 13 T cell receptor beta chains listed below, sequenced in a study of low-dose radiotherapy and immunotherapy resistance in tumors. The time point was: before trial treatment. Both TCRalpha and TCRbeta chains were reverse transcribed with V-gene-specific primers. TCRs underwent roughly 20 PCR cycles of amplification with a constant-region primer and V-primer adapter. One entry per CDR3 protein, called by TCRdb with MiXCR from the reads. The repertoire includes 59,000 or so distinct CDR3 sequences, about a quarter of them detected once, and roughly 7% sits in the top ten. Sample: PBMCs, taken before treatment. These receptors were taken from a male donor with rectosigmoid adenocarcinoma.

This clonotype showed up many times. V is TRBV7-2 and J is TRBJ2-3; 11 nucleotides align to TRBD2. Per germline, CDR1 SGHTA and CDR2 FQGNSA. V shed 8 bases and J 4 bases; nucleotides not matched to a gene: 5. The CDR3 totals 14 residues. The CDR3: CASLSGGASDTQYF. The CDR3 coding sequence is TGTGCCAGCCTTAGCGGGGGGGCCTCAGATACGCAGTATTTT.

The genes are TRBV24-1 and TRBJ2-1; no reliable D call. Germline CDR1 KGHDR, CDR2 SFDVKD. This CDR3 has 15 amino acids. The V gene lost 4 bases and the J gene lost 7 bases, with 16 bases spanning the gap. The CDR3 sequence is CATSDPLSTPNEQFF. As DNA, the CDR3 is TGTGCCACCAGTGACCCTCTGTCCACGCCAAATGAGCAGTTCTTC.

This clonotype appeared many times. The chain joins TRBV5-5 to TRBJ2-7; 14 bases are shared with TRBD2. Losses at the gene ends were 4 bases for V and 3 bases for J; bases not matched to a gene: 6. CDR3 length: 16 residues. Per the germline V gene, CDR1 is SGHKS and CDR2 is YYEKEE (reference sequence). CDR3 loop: CASSGGLAGDIYEQYF. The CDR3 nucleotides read TGTGCCAGCAGCGGGGGACTAGCGGGAGATATCTACGAGCAGTACTTC.

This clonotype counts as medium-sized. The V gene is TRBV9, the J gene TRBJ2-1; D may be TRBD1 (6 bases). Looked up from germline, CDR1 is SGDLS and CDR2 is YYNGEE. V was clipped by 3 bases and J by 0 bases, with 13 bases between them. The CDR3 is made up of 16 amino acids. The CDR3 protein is CASSGKGQRSYNEQFF. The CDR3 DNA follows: TGTGCCAGCAGCGGAAAGGGACAACGCTCCTACAATGAGCAGTTCTTC. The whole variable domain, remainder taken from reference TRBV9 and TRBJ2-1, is DSGVTQTPKHLITATGQRVTLRCSPRSGDLSVYWYQQSLDQGLQFLIQYYNGEERAKGNILERFSAQQFPDLHSELNLSSLELGDSALYFCASSGKGQRSYNEQFFGPGTRLTVL.

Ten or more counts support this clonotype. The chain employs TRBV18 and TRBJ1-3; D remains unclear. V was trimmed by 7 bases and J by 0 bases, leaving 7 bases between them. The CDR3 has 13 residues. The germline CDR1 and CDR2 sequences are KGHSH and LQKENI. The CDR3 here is CASFLSSGNTIYF. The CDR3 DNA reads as TGTGCCAGCTTTCTTTCCTCTGGAAACACCATATATTTT.

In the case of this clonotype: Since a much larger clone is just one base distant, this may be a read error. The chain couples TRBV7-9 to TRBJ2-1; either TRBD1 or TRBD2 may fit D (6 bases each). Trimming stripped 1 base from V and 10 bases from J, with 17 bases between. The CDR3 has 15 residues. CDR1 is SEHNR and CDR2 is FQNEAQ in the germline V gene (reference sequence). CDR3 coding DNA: TGTGCCAGCAGCTTAGTGAGGGGGGCCATGCTCGAGCAGTTCTTC. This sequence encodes CASSLVRGAMLEQFF.

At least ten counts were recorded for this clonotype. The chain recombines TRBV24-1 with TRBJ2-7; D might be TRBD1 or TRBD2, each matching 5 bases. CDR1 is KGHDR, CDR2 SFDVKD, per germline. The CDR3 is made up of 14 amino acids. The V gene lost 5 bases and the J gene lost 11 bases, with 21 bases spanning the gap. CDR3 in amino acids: CATSVPRDGAKKYF. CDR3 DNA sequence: TGTGCCACCAGTGTCCCCAGGGACGGAGCTAAAAAGTACTTC.

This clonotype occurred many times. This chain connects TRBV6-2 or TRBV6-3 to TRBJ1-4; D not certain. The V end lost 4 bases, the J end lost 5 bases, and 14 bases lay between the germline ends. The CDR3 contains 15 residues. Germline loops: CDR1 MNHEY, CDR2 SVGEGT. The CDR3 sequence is CASSSAGAANEKLFF. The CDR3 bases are TGTGCCAGCAGTTCCGCAGGAGCGGCGAATGAAAAACTGTTTTTT.

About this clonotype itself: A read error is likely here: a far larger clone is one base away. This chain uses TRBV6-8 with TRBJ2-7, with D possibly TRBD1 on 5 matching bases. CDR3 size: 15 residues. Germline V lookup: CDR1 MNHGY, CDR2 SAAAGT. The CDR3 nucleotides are TGTGCCAGCAGTTACTCGTGGACAAGACTCTACGAGCAGTGCTTC. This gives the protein CASSYSWTRLYEQCF.

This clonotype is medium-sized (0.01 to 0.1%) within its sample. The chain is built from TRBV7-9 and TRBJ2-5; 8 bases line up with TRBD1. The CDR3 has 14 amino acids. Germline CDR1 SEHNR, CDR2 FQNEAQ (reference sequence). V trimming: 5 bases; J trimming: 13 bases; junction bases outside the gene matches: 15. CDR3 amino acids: CASSRARQGPTVYF. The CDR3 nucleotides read TGTGCCAGCAGCCGAGCCCGACAGGGGCCGACTGTGTACTTC.

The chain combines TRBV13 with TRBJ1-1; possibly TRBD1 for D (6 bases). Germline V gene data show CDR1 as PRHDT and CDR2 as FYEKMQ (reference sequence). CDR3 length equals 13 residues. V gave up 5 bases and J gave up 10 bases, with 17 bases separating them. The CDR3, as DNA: TGTGCCAGCAGCCCCGTCGGGGGGCGCAGAGCTTTCTTT. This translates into CASSPVGGRRAFF.

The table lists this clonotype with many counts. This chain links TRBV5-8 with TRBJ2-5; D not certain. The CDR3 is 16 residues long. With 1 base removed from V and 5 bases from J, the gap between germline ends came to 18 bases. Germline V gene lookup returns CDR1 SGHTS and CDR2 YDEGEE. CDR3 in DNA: TGTGCCAGCAGCTTGAACAGTCAAGAGATCCAGGAGACCCAGTACTTC. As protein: CASSLNSQEIQETQYF.

This CDR3 reads CASSLGQYGYTF. The CDR3 coding sequence is TGTGCCAGCAGTTTAGGACAGTATGGCTACACCTTC. V and J are TRBV27 and TRBJ1-2; a possible D gene is TRBD1 (6 bases). V was shortened by 2 bases and J by 5 bases, with 6 bases between the two germline ends. Germline lookup yields CDR1 MNHEY and CDR2 SMNVEV (reference sequence). This CDR3 contains 12 residues.